Sequencing of this T cell receptor beta chain was carried out in a study of blood T cell repertoires in COVID-19 (dated by TCRdb to 2018 to 2021). At the level of the whole study: Samples from collaborators originated in the United States, Italy and Spain and spanned both the acute and convalescent phases of COVID-19. The material from the prospective study consisted of cDNA or gDNA derived from T cells, B-cell-depleted T cells, or PBMCs. Subjects who had been exposed to COVID-19, were actively infected with it, or had recovered from it provided the deeply sampled blood TCRbeta repertoires that made up the dataset. The repertoires were released in a freely available public database intended as a resource for research on the immune response to SARS-CoV-2. The samples were drawn from the first 160 participants of the ongoing ImmuneRACE study and from some 1,300 subjects provided by 6 global collaborators. Nearly every sample came with metadata listing a de-identified subject ID, COVID-19 status, age in years and sex. Where available, HLA class I and class II types were obtained from metadata supplied by the sample provider rather than from assay-based typing. Beyond this particular receptor, the publication reports: How much clinical and demographic metadata was included differed by source and by participant, and the metadata was provided uncurated.

TCRbeta CDR3 regions were amplified from genomic DNA by means of the immunoSEQ Assay, a bias-controlled multiplex PCR. On the study's bioinformatics: Nucleated cell counts per sample were estimated from amplification of reference gene primers within the assay. Sequence reads were collapsed and filtered to measure the absolute abundance of every unique TCRbeta CDR3 rearrangement. For each sample, productive Simpson clonality was calculated by taking the square root of Simpson's diversity index across productive rearrangements. The source is immuneACCESS, and TCRdb retained only in-frame sequences with V and J called. Part of the clones is not carried over; for the studies checked, unresolved V genes explain less than half of this, and the remainder is unexplained. V, J and clone size are taken as reported in that table, and D and trimming were inferred from the DNA itself. In all, the sample holds roughly 45,000 clones, and approximately 91% of those were seen once. 0.3% to 0.45% of the sample rests with the top ten.

For this clone: Its antigen is unknown. No clone much larger than this one lies a single base away; base qualities are absent.

Whole blood was collected in K2EDTA tubes by collaborating institutions according to the institutions' own protocols. For TCRbeta analysis, collaborator samples were shipped as frozen whole blood, as isolated PBMCs, or as DNA extracted from either sample type. The V and J ends are trimmed by 2 bases and 7 bases, leaving 5 bases between them. CDR1 and CDR2, per the germline V gene, are SQVTM and ANQGSEA. The CDR3, from cysteine to phenylalanine, totals 10 residues. Only the CDR3 region is kept as DNA, spanning 30 bases read in frame from base 1. This chain joins TRBV29-1 to TRBJ1-1; the D gene is unclear. Sequenced sample: peripheral blood. The TCR comes from a human donor in a cohort sampled during active COVID-19. This receptor has the CDR3 CSVESIEAFF. In nucleotide form, the sequence is TGCAGCGTTGAAAGCATTGAAGCTTTCTTT.